This T cell receptor beta chain was captured in a study of T cell responses to AZD1222 COVID-19 vaccine. The study, taken as a whole, reports: Clonal diversity was possibly underestimated, and white British individuals and females predominated among donors. Unmutated variant regions are reportedly targeted by nearly half of spike-specific TCRs. Spike-specific TCR breadth and depth were elevated following two AZD1222 doses.

Profiling relied on immunoSEQ multiplex PCR, and the TCRdb table lists in-frame clones only, not all of them. The sample includes around 71,000 clones, 80% seen only once; the top ten take over 13%. The length of the CDR3 is 14 residues. Germline values: CDR1 MNHEY, CDR2 SVGEGT. Trimming pared 4 bases from V and 1 base from J, leaving 10 bases between. On this clone itself: Its target is unknown.

The chain carries TRBV6-2 or TRBV6-3 and TRBJ1-1; weak D call: TRBD1 (6 bases). Sequencing used peripheral blood, obtained 28 days after the second AZD1222 dose. The TCR sequence derives from an adult who received the AZD1222 COVID-19 vaccine. CDR3 loop: CASSSSTGNTEAFF. CDR3 DNA: TGTGCCAGCAGTTCATCGACAGGGAACACTGAAGCTTTCTTT.